This is a list of T cell receptor beta chains from one sample in a study of radiation and T cells in renal cell carcinoma. Here immunoSEQ multiplex PCR was the method, and the copy in TCRdb shows in-frame clones only, minus some. The sample records about 77,000 clones, less than 90% being singletons. The sample was blood, taken from a patient whose treatment included radiotherapy and nephrectomy. These receptors all come from a woman aged 55-70 years with renal cell carcinoma. The CDR3 runs from the conserved cysteine through the conserved F or W. A D gene is named only where the DNA matches it firmly. Expanded clones are given a class, and other clones once, few, many or no size at all.

d_gene: NA
abundance: NA
j_gene: TRBJ2-1
v_gene: TRBV2
CDR3nt: TGTGCCAGCAGTGAAGCTAGTAATGAGCAGTTCTTC
CDR3aa: CASSEASNEQFF

d_gene: TRBD2
abundance: NA
j_gene: TRBJ2-7
v_gene: TRBV27
CDR3nt: TGTGCCAGCAGTTTGGCGGGAGTCTTCCGCGAGCAGTACTTC
CDR3aa: CASSLAGVFREQYF

d_gene: TRBD1
abundance: NA
j_gene: TRBJ1-2
v_gene: TRBV9
CDR3nt: TGTGCCAGCAGCGTAGTAGAGGGGGCGAAAGGCTACACCTTC
CDR3aa: CASSVVEGAKGYTF

d_gene: NA
abundance: few
j_gene: TRBJ1-3
v_gene: TRBV4-1
CDR3nt: TGCGCCAGCAGCCACTGGGGGGTCTCTGGAAACACCATATATTTT
CDR3aa: CASSHWGVSGNTIYF

d_gene: NA
abundance: few
j_gene: TRBJ1-2
v_gene: TRBV20-1
CDR3nt: TGCAGTGCTAGGTCCTTTCCGCCATTC
CDR3aa: CSARSFPPF

d_gene: NA
abundance: NA
j_gene: TRBJ2-2
v_gene: TRBV9
CDR3nt: TGTGCCAGCAGCGTCTCTGGGAGGAGGGACACCGGGGAGCTGTTTTTT
CDR3aa: CASSVSGRRDTGELFF

d_gene: NA
abundance: NA
j_gene: TRBJ1-2
v_gene: TRBV18
CDR3nt: TGTGCCAGCTCACCACCCCAAGCAGGGTCGAGGAACTATGGCTACACCTTC
CDR3aa: CASSPPQAGSRNYGYTF

d_gene: TRBD2
abundance: NA
j_gene: TRBJ2-2
v_gene: TRBV7-7
CDR3nt: TGTGCTAGCAGCAGGCGGGAGGAAATCGGGGAGCTGTTTTTT
CDR3aa: CASSRREEIGELFF

d_gene: NA
abundance: NA
j_gene: TRBJ1-1
v_gene: TRBV21-1
CDR3nt: TGTGCCAGCAGCAAAGCGGGGGGGACAGGGGGTCGTAAAGGCTCGGGCACTGAAGCTTTCTTT
CDR3aa: CASSKAGGTGGRKGSGTEAFF

d_gene: TRBD1
abundance: NA
j_gene: TRBJ2-3
v_gene: TRBV7-9
CDR3nt: TGTGCCAGCAGCTTAGGGACAGGGGGAAGCACAGATACGCAGTATTTT
CDR3aa: CASSLGTGGSTDTQYF

d_gene: TRBD2
abundance: NA
j_gene: TRBJ2-1
v_gene: TRBV29-1
CDR3nt: TGCAGCGTTGAACGAGGGAGGGACAATGAGCAGTTCTTC
CDR3aa: CSVERGRDNEQFF

d_gene: TRBD1
abundance: NA
j_gene: TRBJ1-2
v_gene: TRBV6-1
CDR3nt: TGTGCCAGCAGTATACGGGACAGAGACTATGGCTACACCTTC
CDR3aa: CASSIRDRDYGYTF

d_gene: TRBD2
abundance: NA
j_gene: TRBJ2-3
v_gene: TRBV11-2
CDR3nt: TGTGCCAGCAGCTCACGGGTGACTAGCGGGGGGATAGATACGCAGTATTTT
CDR3aa: CASSSRVTSGGIDTQYF

d_gene: NA
abundance: NA
j_gene: TRBJ2-1
v_gene: TRBV28
CDR3nt: TGTGCCAGCAGTTTTTCCCTTACAGCCTACAATGAGCAGTTCTTC
CDR3aa: CASSFSLTAYNEQFF

d_gene: NA
abundance: NA
j_gene: TRBJ1-3
v_gene: TRBV4-1
CDR3nt: TGCGCCAGCAGCCAAGATGTACAGCCGAGCTCTGGAAACACCATATATTTT
CDR3aa: CASSQDVQPSSGNTIYF

d_gene: NA
abundance: NA
j_gene: TRBJ1-6
v_gene: TRBV19
CDR3nt: TGTGCCAGTACCCTCGGACCGCTCCAACCCCTCCACTTT
CDR3aa: CASTLGPLQPLHF

d_gene: NA
abundance: NA
j_gene: TRBJ2-7
v_gene: TRBV9
CDR3nt: TGTGCCAGCAGCCCTCCGACTGGCTACGAGCAGTACTTC
CDR3aa: CASSPPTGYEQYF